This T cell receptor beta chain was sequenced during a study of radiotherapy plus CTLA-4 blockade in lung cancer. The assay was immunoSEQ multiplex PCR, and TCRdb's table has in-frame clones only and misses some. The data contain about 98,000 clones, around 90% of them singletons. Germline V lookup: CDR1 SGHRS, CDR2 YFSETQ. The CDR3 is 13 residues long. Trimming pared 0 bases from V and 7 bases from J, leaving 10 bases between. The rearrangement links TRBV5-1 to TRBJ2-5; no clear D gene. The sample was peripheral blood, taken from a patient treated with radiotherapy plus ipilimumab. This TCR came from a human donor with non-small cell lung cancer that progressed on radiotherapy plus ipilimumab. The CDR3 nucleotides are TGCGCCAGCAGCTTGGACGGAGCAGGGACCCAGTACTTC. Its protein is CASSLDGAGTQYF.